This T cell receptor beta chain was recovered during a study of shared clonotypes between healthy human individuals. The germline V gene encodes CDR1 SEHNR and CDR2 FQNEAQ (reference sequence). J gave up 0 bases and V 5 bases, and 6 bases lay outside the gene matches. The length of the CDR3 is 16 residues. The count of this clone is one. Antigen specificity is unknown. The study's findings and limits: Specimens sampled were limited to blood, with tissue repertoires likely differing.

Repertoires were generated with immunoSEQ multiplex PCR, while TCRdb's copy carries only in-frame clones and drops some. The sample has around 750,000 clones; roughly 70% are singletons. The donor cohort consisted entirely of Caucasian adults residing in Nashville, Tennessee. Partitioning of CD4+ cells yielded a CD45RA+ naive subset and a CD45RA-negative memory subset. The receptor comes from a woman aged 30 to 39 in good health. The sequenced sample was memory CD4+ T cells sorted from blood. Stated subset: CD45RA-negative fraction. This sequence joins TRBV7-9 and TRBJ2-7; 11 nucleotides agree with TRBD2. For the CDR3, the DNA is TGTGCCAGCAGCCTTAGACTAGCGGGGCACTCCTACGAGCAGTACTTC. Translation gives CASSLRLAGHSYEQYF.